This T cell receptor beta chain was recovered during a study of T cell changes during pregnancy in multiple sclerosis. Germline V gene sequence: CDR1 MNHEY, CDR2 SMNVEV (reference sequence). The germline V and J ends were trimmed by 0 bases and 0 bases, with 15 bases remaining between them. The CDR3 is 18 amino acids. Generated by immunoSEQ multiplex PCR, the TCRdb table keeps only in-frame clones and is missing some. The sample comprises some 87,000 clones, almost 95% of which are singletons, and about 3% rests with the top ten. The gene calls are TRBV27 and TRBJ2-1, with TRBD2 as a possible D gene (6 bases). This receptor was obtained from a female donor with multiple sclerosis, enrolled in a pregnancy study. The material sequenced was peripheral blood, taken in the first trimester of pregnancy. The CDR3 nucleotides read TGTGCCAGCAGTTTATCGGGACTCGTACTAAACTCCTACAATGAGCAGTTCTTC. Translated: CASSLSGLVLNSYNEQFF.